The 10 T cell receptor beta chains in this list originate from one sample, sequenced in a study of blood T cell repertoires in COVID-19. Assay used: immunoSEQ multiplex PCR; TCRdb lists only in-frame clones, some missing. This table holds roughly 500,000 clones, about 91% found once. The sequenced sample consisted of peripheral blood. The receptors originated from a young man with COVID-19, enrolled during active disease.

The chain is built from TRBV15 and TRBJ2-1; 11 nucleotides match TRBD2. The V gene's germline CDR1 is LNHNV and CDR2 YYDKDF (reference sequence). The CDR3 totals 14 residues. V lost 6 bases to trimming and J lost 7 bases; unmatched junction nucleotides: 5. CDR3 loop: CATSLGLAGNEQFF. In DNA form, the CDR3 reads TGTGCCACCAGTTTAGGACTAGCGGGTAATGAGCAGTTCTTC.

This clone was observed a few times. This chain joins TRBV5-4 and TRBJ2-7; 13 nucleotides line up with TRBD2. The CDR3 sequence is 15 residues long. Germline values: CDR1 SGHNT, CDR2 YYREEE (reference sequence). Unmatched junction bases numbered 4, after V lost 4 bases and J lost 3 bases. CDR3 sequence (DNA): TGTGCCAGCAGCGCGGGACTAGCGGGATACTACGAGCAGTACTTC. As protein: CASSAGLAGYYEQYF.

The genes are TRBV27 and TRBJ2-1; 8 positions agree with TRBD1. There are 15 residues in the CDR3. V dropped 6 bases and J dropped 2; count of bases not matched to a gene: 6. The germline gives CDR1 MNHEY, CDR2 SMNVEV (reference sequence). The CDR3 nucleotides read TGTGCCAGCAGGCTCGGGGACAGGCCCTACAATGAGCAGTTCTTC. Translating it yields CASRLGDRPYNEQFF.

This clone was picked up one time. The chain has TRBV27 and TRBJ2-1, with D possibly matching TRBD1 (5 bases). Germline V gene sequence: CDR1 MNHEY, CDR2 SMNVEV (reference sequence). This CDR3 has 15 amino acids. The germline V and J ends were trimmed by 2 bases and 10 bases, with 18 bases remaining between them. CDR3 coding DNA: TGTGCCAGCAGTTTAAGCAGGGATTATTTGGGAGAGCAGTTCTTC. Its translation is CASSLSRDYLGEQFF.

The chain is built from TRBV2 and TRBJ2-2, with 9 bases matching TRBD1. The V gene's germline CDR1 is SNHLY and CDR2 FYNNEI. The CDR3 is 13 amino acids. The ends lost 6 bases at V and 5 bases at J; junction bases unmatched: 1. The CDR3 sequence: CASRQGATGELFF. DNA of the CDR3: TGTGCCAGCAGACAGGGGGCAACCGGGGAGCTGTTTTTT.

This clone was recorded only once. The CDR3 DNA follows: TGTGCCACCAGTGATCCTACTAGCGGGAGAACCGGGGAGCTGTTTTTT. It translates to CATSDPTSGRTGELFF. The chain combines TRBV24-1 with TRBJ2-2, with TRBD2 matching over 11 bases. CDR1 and CDR2 (germline): KGHDR, SFDVKD. The J segment lost 5 bases and the V segment lost 3 bases, leaving 4 bases of the junction unmatched. The CDR3 totals 16 residues.

This sequence joins TRBV5-1 and TRBJ2-5; D is possibly TRBD2 (6 bases). Germline V CDR1 and CDR2: SGHRS, YFSETQ. Trimming took off 7 bases at V and 5 bases at J, with 15 bases between the two ends. The CDR3 has 13 residues. The CDR3 sequence: CASGSGGAETQYF. The CDR3 region has the DNA TGCGCCAGCGGTTCTGGAGGGGCGGAGACCCAGTACTTC.

This clone was seen once. The V gene is TRBV27, the J gene TRBJ1-6; no clear D. V gave up 5 bases and J gave up 1 base, with 12 bases separating them. In germline, CDR1 is MNHEY, CDR2 SMNVEV (reference sequence). The CDR3 totals 16 residues. The CDR3 is CASSAISGSYNSPLHF. CDR3 bases: TGTGCCAGCAGTGCCATCTCGGGGTCCTATAATTCACCCCTCCACTTT.

V gene TRBV7-3 combines with J gene TRBJ2-2, with a weak D call TRBD2 (5 bases). This CDR3 contains 14 residues. Per the germline V gene, CDR1 is SGHTA and CDR2 is FQGTGA. The V end was cut by 3 bases, the J end by 5 bases, with 10 bases between. The CDR3 reads CASSFSGVTGELFF. CDR3 DNA sequence: TGTGCCAGCAGCTTCAGCGGAGTTACCGGGGAGCTGTTTTTT. Using reference TRBV7-3 and TRBJ2-2 for the parts outside the CDR3, the full variable domain is GAGVSQTPSNKVTEKGKYVELRCDPISGHTALYWYRQSLGQGPEFLIYFQGTGAADDSGLPNDRFFAVRPEGSVSTLKIQRTERGDSAVYLCASSFSGVTGELFFGEGSRLTVL.

A note on this clone: This sample also contains other DNA sequences that code for the same CDR3. The chain has TRBV2 and TRBJ1-1, with 11 positions matching TRBD1. CDR3 length: 13 residues. J was trimmed by 4 bases and V by 8 bases; bases with no gene match: 3. From germline, CDR1 is SNHLY and CDR2 FYNNEI. CDR3 coding DNA: TGTGCCAGCTCTGGGACAGGGGGCACTGAAGCTTTCTTT. It codes for CASSGTGGTEAFF.